This TCR beta chain is from a study of blood T cell repertoires in COVID-19. Donors in Cohort 3 who had recovered were those with two negative PCRs, healthcare professional clearance, or resolution of their symptoms. Clones were read by immunoSEQ multiplex PCR, and TCRdb kept only the in-frame ones, dropping some. The data contain hundreds of thousands of clones, about nine tenths of them singletons. Sequenced material: PBMCs or T cells enriched from blood (not recorded which). The receptor comes from a man aged 25 to 40 who had recovered from COVID-19.

This CDR3 is CASSWGTGSFEQYF. In nucleotides, the CDR3 is TGTGCCAGCAGTTGGGGGACAGGTTCGTTCGAGCAGTACTTC. This rearrangement joins TRBV27 to TRBJ2-7, with 8 bases that match TRBD1. The CDR3 has 14 residues. Trimming removed 4 bases from V and 6 bases from J; junction bases left unmatched: 8. Germline V gives CDR1 MNHEY, CDR2 SMNVEV (reference sequence).